One sample yielded the 11 T cell receptor beta chains listed below, sequenced in a study of blood T cells in healthy people across ages. The authors ran a second PCR of about 7 to 12 cycles using a sample-barcoded 5' primer and a J-beta primer mix. TCRdb re-called the 5' RACE reads with MiXCR, one entry per CDR3 protein. The repertoire holds around 1,600,000 distinct CDR3 sequences, with approximately 39% as singletons. The sequenced sample consisted of blood. The receptors were gathered from a young woman in good health.

A word on this clonotype: It may be a read error: a sequence one base away is much more abundant. This chain's CDR3 is CASRLTRRVASYEQYF. DNA for the CDR3: TGTGCCAGCAGACTAACGAGACGAGTTGCGAGCTACGAGCAGTACTTC. This chain connects TRBV6-2 or TRBV6-3 to TRBJ2-7; no firm D call. V was pared by 6 bases and J by 3 bases, with 21 bases between. The CDR3 consists of 16 residues. Per germline, CDR1 MNHEY and CDR2 SVGEGT.

This sequence joins TRBV18 and TRBJ1-1; 9 positions match TRBD1. The length of the CDR3 is 14 residues. After removal of 4 bases from V and 4 bases from J, the junction contained 4 bases not matched to a gene. Germline V lookup: CDR1 KGHSH, CDR2 LQKENI. CDR3 coding DNA: TGTGCCAGCTCACGGGACAGGGCTCCCACTGAAGCTTTCTTT. It is translated as CASSRDRAPTEAFF.

The chain combines TRBV6-2 or TRBV6-3 with TRBJ1-5, with no clear D. Looked up from germline, CDR1 is MNHEY and CDR2 is SVGEGT. CDR3 length: 12 amino acids. V lost 5 bases to trimming and J lost 7 bases, with 9 bases between them. Here the CDR3 reads CASSDPTQPQHF. For the CDR3, the DNA is TGTGCCAGCAGTGACCCGACACAGCCCCAGCATTTT.

In this sample, this clonotype turned up a few times. The chain's CDR3 is CAIKRGGTSTDTQYF. The CDR3 nucleotides are TGTGCCATCAAGAGGGGGGGCACTAGCACAGATACGCAGTATTTT. The chain employs TRBV10-3 and TRBJ2-3; tentatively, D is TRBD2 (7 bases). The CDR3 consists of 15 residues. V lost 7 bases and J lost 0, with 14 bases in between. Germline V CDR1 and CDR2: ENHRY, SYGVKD.

This clonotype was found once. CDR3 loop: CSARDTGARGYTF. DNA for the CDR3: TGCAGTGCTAGAGATACGGGGGCGCGAGGCTACACCTTC. V gene TRBV20-1 combines with J gene TRBJ1-2; possibly TRBD1 for D (6 bases). V gave up 0 bases and J gave up 8 bases, with 13 bases separating them. CDR1 is DFQATT, CDR2 SNEGSKA, per germline (reference sequence). CDR3 length: 13 residues.

V and J are TRBV7-2 and TRBJ1-1; no clear D gene. Germline CDR1 reads SGHTA; CDR2 reads FQGNSA. The CDR3 length is 14 residues. V was clipped by 3 bases and J by 6 bases, with 14 bases between them. The CDR3 region is CASSFRPGGAEAFF. CDR3 in DNA: TGTGCCAGCAGCTTCCGTCCAGGTGGCGCTGAAGCTTTCTTT. The variable domain in full, with the rest retrieved from reference TRBV7-2 and TRBJ1-1, is GAGVSQSPSNKVTEKGKDVELRCDPISGHTALYWYRQSLGQGLEFLIYFQGNSAPDKSGLPSDRFSAERTGGSVSTLTIQRTQQEDSAVYLCASSFRPGGAEAFFGQGTRLTVV.

This clonotype was seen ten or more times. The chain is built from TRBV4-3 and TRBJ2-7; TRBD2 is a possible D gene (6 bases). This CDR3 has 14 residues. Trimming took 4 bases from V and 2 from J, leaving 12 bases between them. The germline V gene has CDR1 LGHNA and CDR2 YSLEER. The CDR3 coding sequence is TGCGCCAGCAGCCCTCCGGGACTTGCCTACGAGCAGTACTTC. Its protein product is CASSPPGLAYEQYF.

This clonotype appeared a few times. CDR3: CASSARLAVTTDTQYF. The CDR3 DNA sequence: TGTGCCAGCAGCGCCCGACTAGCGGTTACCACAGATACGCAGTATTTT. The rearrangement joins TRBV13 to TRBJ2-3; TRBD2 matches at 9 bases. Germline CDR1 PRHDT, CDR2 FYEKMQ (reference sequence). V was pared by 5 bases and J by 2 bases, with 8 bases of the junction left unmatched. The CDR3 runs to 16 residues.

There are a few counts of this clonotype. The chain couples TRBV2 to TRBJ2-7, with TRBD2 matching over 10 bases. With V trimmed by 6 bases and J by 7 bases, 9 bases remained unmatched. Looked up from germline, CDR1 is SNHLY and CDR2 is FYNNEI. The CDR3 extends over 14 amino acids. CDR3 residues: CASRTGTSVNEQYF. The CDR3 DNA is TGTGCCAGCAGAACCGGGACTAGCGTCAATGAGCAGTACTTC.

The chain combines TRBV12-3 or TRBV12-4 with TRBJ2-7; TRBD1 matches at 7 bases. CDR3 length: 14 residues. The ends lost 7 bases at V and 6 bases at J; junction bases unmatched: 12. The CDR3 DNA reads as TGTGCCAGCAAAACCGGGACAGAACGATCCGAGCAGTACTTC. Translated, it gives CASKTGTERSEQYF.

Many counts were recorded for this clonotype. The chain recombines TRBV28 with TRBJ2-7; D possibly corresponds to TRBD2 (6 bases). The CDR3 covers 13 residues. The ends were cut back, 2 bases at V and 4 bases at J, with 9 bases in the middle. CDR1 is MDHEN, CDR2 SYDVKM, per germline. CDR3 nucleotide sequence: TGTGCCAGCAGTTTACAGGGACTTTACGAGCAGTACTTC. This gives the protein CASSLQGLYEQYF. Full variable domain (outside the CDR3, taken from reference TRBV28 and TRBJ2-7): DVKVTQSSRYLVKRTGEKVFLECVQDMDHENMFWYRQDPGLGLRLIYFSYDVKMKEKGDIPEGYSVSREKKERFSLILESASTNQTSMYLCASSLQGLYEQYFGPGTRLTVT.